These 19 T cell receptor beta chains were sequenced from one sample in a study of blood T cell repertoires in COVID-19 (dated by TCRdb to 2019 to 2021). Library construction relied on the immunoSEQ multiplex PCR assay. TCRdb took over this immuneACCESS table, retaining in-frame rearrangements with V and J assigned. Such tables are incomplete; in checked studies, under half of the missing clones stem from an unresolved V gene, and the remainder is unexplained. The sample yields about 210,000 clones; about 90% were counted once. Under 1.5% of the sample is held by the ten biggest clonotypes. The sample comprised peripheral blood. The receptors shown here come from a man aged 30 to 39 with acute or convalescent COVID-19.

The chain combines TRBV5-4 with TRBJ2-3, with D perhaps TRBD2 (5 bases). The CDR3 is made up of 15 amino acids. Trimming removed 2 bases from V and 2 bases from J, with 12 bases in between. In germline, CDR1 is SGHNT, CDR2 YYREEE (reference sequence). In DNA form, the CDR3 reads TGTGCCAGCAGCTTTAGCGCTTCCAACACAGATACGCAGTATTTT. This sequence encodes CASSFSASNTDTQYF.

V gene TRBV2 combines with J gene TRBJ2-2; 8 bases are a match to TRBD1. Germline V lookup: CDR1 SNHLY, CDR2 FYNNEI. With V trimmed by 7 bases and J by 5 bases, 9 bases remained unmatched. The CDR3 has 15 residues. The CDR3 sequence is CASTGRDRGTGELFF. In DNA, the CDR3 is TGTGCCAGCACTGGGCGAGACAGGGGTACCGGGGAGCTGTTTTTT. Filled out from reference TRBV2 and TRBJ2-2, the complete variable domain reads EPEVTQTPSHQVTQMGQEVILRCVPISNHLYFYWYRQILGQKVEFLVSFYNNEISEKSEIFDDQFSVERPDGSNFTLKIRSTKLEDSAMYFCASTGRDRGTGELFFGEGSRLTVL.

This rearrangement joins TRBV4-1 to TRBJ2-5; D possibly corresponds to TRBD1 (5 bases). This CDR3 spans 14 amino acids. Between the trimmed V and J ends, which lost 0 bases and 5 bases, there was a span of 10 bases. Looked up from germline, CDR1 is MGHRA and CDR2 is YSYEKL. The CDR3 is CASSQEGVRETQYF. The CDR3 nucleotides read TGCGCCAGCAGCCAAGAAGGGGTCCGGGAGACCCAGTACTTC.

The chain has TRBV6-5 and TRBJ1-1; no firm D call. The CDR3 contains 12 residues. Per germline, CDR1 MNHEY and CDR2 SVGAGI. V lost 6 bases and J 0 bases, leaving 5 bases between the germline ends. This CDR3 is CASRSVNTEAFF. The CDR3 nucleotides read TGTGCCAGCAGGTCGGTGAACACTGAAGCTTTCTTT.

The chain joins TRBV6-5 to TRBJ1-2; 7 bases match TRBD1. The V and J ends lost 4 bases and 2 bases, in that order; junction bases with no gene match: 4. The CDR3 spans 14 residues. CDR1 and CDR2 from the germline V gene are MNHEY and SVGAGI. The CDR3 DNA sequence: TGTGCCAGCAGTTTGTCAGGGGGAAACTATGGCTACACCTTC. Its protein product is CASSLSGGNYGYTF.

The genes are TRBV7-9 and TRBJ2-4; maybe TRBD1 (5 bases). The CDR3 covers 11 residues. The V and J ends lost 1 base and 12 bases respectively, with 7 bases between them. Germline lookup yields CDR1 SEHNR and CDR2 FQNEAQ (reference sequence). In DNA form, the CDR3 reads TGTGCCAGCAGCTTAGTCGACAGTCAGTACTTC. Translation: CASSLVDSQYF.

This chain connects TRBV19 to TRBJ2-1; TRBD1 is a possible D gene (5 bases). The CDR3 totals 14 residues. Germline lookup yields CDR1 LNHDA and CDR2 SQIVND (reference sequence). Trimming took 5 bases from V and 5 from J, leaving 13 bases between them. CDR3 region: CASSWTLLDNEQFF. CDR3 in DNA: TGTGCCAGTAGTTGGACACTACTCGACAATGAGCAGTTCTTC.

The rearrangement links TRBV5-5 to TRBJ1-5, with D perhaps TRBD1 (5 bases). The V gene lost 4 bases and the J gene lost 4 bases, with 15 bases spanning the gap. This CDR3 has 15 residues. The germline V gene has CDR1 SGHKS and CDR2 YYEKEE (reference sequence). The CDR3 region has the DNA TGTGCCAGCAGCCCGACACAGGCAAGAAATCAGCCCCAGCATTTT. Its protein product is CASSPTQARNQPQHF.

This sequence joins TRBV5-1 and TRBJ1-3, with D tentatively TRBD1 (6 bases). Germline values: CDR1 SGHRS, CDR2 YFSETQ. This CDR3 contains 16 residues. The V and J ends lost 0 bases and 6 bases respectively, with 16 bases between them. CDR3 residues: CASSLDWTRQENTIYF. The CDR3 DNA reads TGCGCCAGCAGCTTGGATTGGACTCGACAGGAAAACACCATATATTTT.

The genes are TRBV9 and TRBJ2-7; 9 bases map to TRBD1. The CDR3 loop spans 15 amino acids. V gave up 3 bases and J gave up 3 bases; unmatched junction bases: 7. Germline-derived CDR1 and CDR2 are SGDLS and YYNGEE. CDR3 nucleotide sequence: TGTGCCAGCAGCGAGTCGGGACAGGGAAGCTACGAGCAGTACTTC. Protein sequence: CASSESGQGSYEQYF.

This chain joins TRBV27 and TRBJ2-7; the match to TRBD2 covers 10 bases. The CDR3 runs to 15 residues. The germline V gene has CDR1 MNHEY and CDR2 SMNVEV (reference sequence). The J segment lost 4 bases and the V segment lost 2 bases, leaving 5 bases of the junction unmatched. The CDR3 bases are TGTGCCAGCAGTTTAAGTCTAGCGGGAGTTTACGAGCAGTACTTC. This codes for CASSLSLAGVYEQYF.

V and J are TRBV28 and TRBJ2-5, with TRBD2 matching over 9 bases. After removal of 1 base from V and 2 bases from J, the junction contained 5 bases not matched to a gene. The CDR3 length is 16 residues. CDR1 and CDR2 from the germline V gene are MDHEN and SYDVKM. The CDR3 bases are TGTGCCAGCAGTTTATTGGGTAGCGGGGGACAAGAGACCCAGTACTTC. Encoded protein: CASSLLGSGGQETQYF. The complete variable domain, with remaining parts taken from reference TRBV28 and TRBJ2-5, reads DVKVTQSSRYLVKRTGEKVFLECVQDMDHENMFWYRQDPGLGLRLIYFSYDVKMKEKGDIPEGYSVSREKKERFSLILESASTNQTSMYLCASSLLGSGGQETQYFGPGTRLLVL.

The gene calls are TRBV30 and TRBJ2-3, with D possibly matching TRBD2 (6 bases). Germline lookup yields CDR1 GTSNPN and CDR2 SVGIG (reference sequence). V dropped 8 bases and J dropped 3 bases, with 15 bases sitting between them. The CDR3 covers 13 residues. The CDR3 is CAGLMGGTDTQYF. The CDR3 DNA follows: TGTGCCGGTCTGATGGGAGGTACAGATACGCAGTATTTT.

The V and J genes are TRBV19 and TRBJ2-3; TRBD1 matches 9 bases. Per germline, CDR1 LNHDA and CDR2 SQIVND (reference sequence). The CDR3 spans 15 residues. V shed 5 bases and J 1 base; nucleotides not matched to a gene: 4. CDR3 protein: CASSARTGGTDTQYF. CDR3 bases: TGTGCCAGTAGTGCAAGGACAGGGGGCACAGATACGCAGTATTTT.

V and J are TRBV19 and TRBJ2-6, with a tentative D call TRBD2 (5 bases). Germline lookup yields CDR1 LNHDA and CDR2 SQIVND (reference sequence). With 4 bases removed from V and 2 bases from J, the gap between germline ends came to 12 bases. The CDR3 extends over 16 amino acids. The CDR3 region is CASSTGKVAGANVLTF. In DNA form, the CDR3 reads TGTGCCAGTAGTACGGGGAAGGTCGCTGGGGCCAACGTCCTGACTTTC.

The rearrangement links TRBV19 to TRBJ1-2; no reliable D call. Trimming took 6 bases from V and 4 from J, leaving 15 bases between them. Germline V gene data show CDR1 as LNHDA and CDR2 as SQIVND (reference sequence). This CDR3 is 14 amino acids long. The CDR3 DNA sequence: TGTGCCAGTAGCCCTGGGCCGGGGAGCTATGGCTACACCTTC. Encoded protein: CASSPGPGSYGYTF.

The chain carries TRBV9 and TRBJ1-1; 11 positions agree with TRBD1. The CDR3 is made up of 15 amino acids. Trimming at V came to 0 bases and at J to 6 bases, leaving 4 bases not matched to a gene. Germline values: CDR1 SGDLS, CDR2 YYNGEE. CDR3 region: CASSVGDRGFSEAFF. CDR3 bases: TGTGCCAGCAGCGTAGGGGACAGGGGGTTTTCTGAAGCTTTCTTT.

The V gene is TRBV4-1, the J gene TRBJ2-7, with D unclear. The CDR3 loop spans 15 amino acids. Trimming took 1 base from V and 1 from J, leaving 11 bases between them. Looked up from germline, CDR1 is MGHRA and CDR2 is YSYEKL. In nucleotides, the CDR3 is TGCGCCAGCAGCCAAGTAGAGGCCCCGTCCTACGAGCAGTACTTC. Protein product: CASSQVEAPSYEQYF.

The chain recombines TRBV15 with TRBJ2-7; maybe TRBD2 (6 bases). This CDR3 has 15 amino acids. Between the trimmed V and J ends, which lost 3 bases and 3 bases, there was a span of 15 bases. CDR1 and CDR2 from the germline V gene are LNHNV and YYDKDF (reference sequence). The CDR3 region has the DNA TGTGCCACCAGCAGCTTCTCGGGACTTAGCTACGAGCAGTACTTC. This encodes CATSSFSGLSYEQYF. The full variable domain, its missing parts supplied by reference TRBV15 and TRBJ2-7, is DAMVIQNPRYQVTQFGKPVTLSCSQTLNHNVMYWYQQKSSQAPKLLFHYYDKDFNNEADTPDNFQSRRPNTSFCFLDIRSPGLGDTAMYLCATSSFSGLSYEQYFGPGTRLTVT.